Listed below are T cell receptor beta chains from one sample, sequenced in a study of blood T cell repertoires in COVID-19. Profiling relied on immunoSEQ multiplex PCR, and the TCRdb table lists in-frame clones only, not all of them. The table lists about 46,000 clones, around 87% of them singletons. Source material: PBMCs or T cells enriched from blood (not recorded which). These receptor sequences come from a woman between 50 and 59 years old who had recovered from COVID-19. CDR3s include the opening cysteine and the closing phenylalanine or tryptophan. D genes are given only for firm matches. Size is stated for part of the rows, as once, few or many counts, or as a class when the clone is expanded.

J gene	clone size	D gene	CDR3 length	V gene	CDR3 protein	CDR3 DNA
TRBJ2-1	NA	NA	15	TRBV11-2	CASSLGSGPYNEQFF	TGTGCCAGCAGCTTAGGGAGCGGACCCTACAATGAGCAGTTCTTC
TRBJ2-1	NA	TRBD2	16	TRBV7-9	CASSLGGAGVDNEQFF	TGTGCCAGCAGCTTAGGGGGAGCGGGGGTGGACAATGAGCAGTTCTTC
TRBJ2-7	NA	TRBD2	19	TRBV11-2	CASSLTHFTGGPRPYEQYF	TGTGCCAGCAGCTTAACGCACTTTACGGGAGGGCCGAGACCCTACGAGCAGTACTTC
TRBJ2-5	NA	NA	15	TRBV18	CASSNFGTPSETQYF	TGTGCCAGCTCTAACTTTGGGACTCCCTCAGAGACCCAGTACTTC
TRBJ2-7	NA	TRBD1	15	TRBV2	CASKFTGTGAYEQYF	TGTGCCAGCAAGTTTACGGGGACAGGGGCCTACGAGCAGTACTTC
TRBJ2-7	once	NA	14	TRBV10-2	CASSYTQVAYEQYF	TGCGCCAGCAGTTACACCCAGGTAGCCTACGAGCAGTACTTC
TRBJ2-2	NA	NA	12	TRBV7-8	CASSFRVGELFF	TGTGCCAGCAGCTTCCGGGTCGGGGAGCTGTTTTTT
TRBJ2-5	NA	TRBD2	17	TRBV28	CASSTPASGAIQETQYF	TGTGCCAGCAGTACGCCAGCTAGCGGAGCTATCCAAGAGACCCAGTACTTC
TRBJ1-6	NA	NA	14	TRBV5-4	CASSLWGSSSPLHF	TGTGCCAGCAGCTTATGGGGCAGCAGCTCACCCCTCCACTTT
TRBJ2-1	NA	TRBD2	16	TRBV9	CASSVGSASGRIERFF	TGTGCCAGCAGCGTAGGATCGGCTAGCGGGAGGATTGAGCGATTCTTC
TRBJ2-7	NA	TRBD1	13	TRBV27	CASSLQGADEQYF	TGTGCCAGCAGTTTACAGGGGGCGGACGAGCAGTACTTC
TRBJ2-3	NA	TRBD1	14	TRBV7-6	CASSTRTGSDTQYF	TGTGCCAGCAGCACCCGGACAGGTTCAGATACGCAGTATTTT
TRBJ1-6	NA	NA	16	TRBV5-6	CASSLGGWLRNSPLHF	TGTGCCAGCAGCTTGGGCGGGTGGCTTAGGAATTCACCCCTCCACTTT
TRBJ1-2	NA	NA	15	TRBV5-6	CASSLQSAWNYGYTF	TGTGCCAGCAGCTTACAGTCGGCCTGGAACTATGGCTACACCTTC
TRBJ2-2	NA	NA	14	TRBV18	CASSPLPDTGELFF	TGTGCCAGCTCACCACTTCCCGACACCGGGGAGCTGTTTTTT
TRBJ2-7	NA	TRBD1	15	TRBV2	CASRLRQGDSYEQYF	TGTGCCAGCAGGTTACGACAGGGGGACTCCTACGAGCAGTACTTC
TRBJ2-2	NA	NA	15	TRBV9	CASSARISNTGELFF	TGTGCCAGCAGCGCGAGGATATCGAACACCGGGGAGCTGTTTTTT
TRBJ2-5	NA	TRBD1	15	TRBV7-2	CASSTWTGAGETQYF	TGTGCCAGCAGCACATGGACAGGGGCGGGAGAGACCCAGTACTTC
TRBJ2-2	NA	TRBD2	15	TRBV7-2	CASSPSGGNTGELFF	TGTGCCAGCAGCCCGAGCGGGGGAAACACCGGGGAGCTGTTTTTT
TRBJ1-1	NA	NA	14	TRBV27	CASSPTVVNTEAFF	TGTGCCAGCAGTCCGACAGTGGTCAACACTGAAGCTTTCTTT
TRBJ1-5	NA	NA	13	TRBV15	CATSSWPNQPQHF	TGTGCCACCAGCAGCTGGCCCAATCAGCCCCAGCATTTT
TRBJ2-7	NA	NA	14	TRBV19	CASSLRSSSYEQYF	TGTGCCAGTAGTCTTAGGAGCAGCTCCTACGAGCAGTACTTC
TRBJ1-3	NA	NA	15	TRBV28	CASSLYSGGRNTIYF	TGTGCCAGCAGTTTGTACAGCGGTGGTAGAAACACCATATATTTT
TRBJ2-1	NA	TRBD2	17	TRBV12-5	CASGSSEGLADYNEQFF	TGTGCTAGTGGTTCGTCCGAAGGGCTAGCGGACTACAATGAGCAGTTCTTC
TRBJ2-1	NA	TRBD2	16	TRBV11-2	CASSPQTSGAYNEQFF	TGTGCCAGCAGCCCCCAGACTAGCGGAGCCTACAATGAGCAGTTCTTC
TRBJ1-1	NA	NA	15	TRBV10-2	CASSEYAGLNTEAFF	TGCGCCAGCAGTGAGTATGCAGGGCTAAACACTGAAGCTTTCTTT
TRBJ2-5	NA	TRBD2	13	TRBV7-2	CAIRWRGGETQYF	TGTGCCATACGTTGGAGGGGAGGGGAGACCCAGTACTTC
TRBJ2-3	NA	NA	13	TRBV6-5	CASSEGVTDTQYF	TGTGCCAGCAGCGAGGGGGTCACAGATACGCAGTATTTT